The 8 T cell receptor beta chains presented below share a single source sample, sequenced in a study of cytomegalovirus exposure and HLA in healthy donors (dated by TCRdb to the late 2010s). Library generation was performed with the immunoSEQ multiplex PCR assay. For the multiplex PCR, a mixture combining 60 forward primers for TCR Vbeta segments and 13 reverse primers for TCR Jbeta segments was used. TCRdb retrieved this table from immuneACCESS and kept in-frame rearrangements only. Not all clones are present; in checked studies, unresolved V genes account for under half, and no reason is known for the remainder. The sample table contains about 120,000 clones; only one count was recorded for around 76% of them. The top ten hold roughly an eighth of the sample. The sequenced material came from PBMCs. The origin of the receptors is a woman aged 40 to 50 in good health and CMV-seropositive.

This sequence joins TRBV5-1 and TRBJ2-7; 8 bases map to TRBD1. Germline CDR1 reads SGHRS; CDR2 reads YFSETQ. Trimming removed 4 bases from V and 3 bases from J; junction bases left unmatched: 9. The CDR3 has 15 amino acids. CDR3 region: CASSLRQGIIYEQYF. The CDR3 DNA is TGCGCCAGCAGCCTCCGACAGGGGATAATCTACGAGCAGTACTTC.

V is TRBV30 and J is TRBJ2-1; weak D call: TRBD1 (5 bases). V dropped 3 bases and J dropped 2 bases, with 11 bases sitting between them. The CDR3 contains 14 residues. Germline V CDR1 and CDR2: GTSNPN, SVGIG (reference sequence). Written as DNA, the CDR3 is TGTGCCTGGAGACCCAGGGTACCCTACAATGAGCAGTTCTTC. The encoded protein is CAWRPRVPYNEQFF.

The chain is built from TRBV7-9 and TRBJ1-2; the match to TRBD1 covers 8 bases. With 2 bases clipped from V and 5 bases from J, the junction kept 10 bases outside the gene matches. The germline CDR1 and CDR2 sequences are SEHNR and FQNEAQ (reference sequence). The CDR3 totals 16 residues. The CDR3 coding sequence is TGTGCCAGCAGCTTAATCAGGGGAACAGGGGGGTATGGCTACACCTTC. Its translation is CASSLIRGTGGYGYTF.

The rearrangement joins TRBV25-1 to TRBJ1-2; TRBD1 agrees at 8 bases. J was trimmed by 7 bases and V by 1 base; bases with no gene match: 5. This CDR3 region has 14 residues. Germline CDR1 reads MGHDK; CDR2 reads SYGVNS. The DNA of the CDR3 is TGTGCCAGCAGTGAATCAGGGGGCGATGGTGGCTACACCTTC. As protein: CASSESGGDGGYTF.

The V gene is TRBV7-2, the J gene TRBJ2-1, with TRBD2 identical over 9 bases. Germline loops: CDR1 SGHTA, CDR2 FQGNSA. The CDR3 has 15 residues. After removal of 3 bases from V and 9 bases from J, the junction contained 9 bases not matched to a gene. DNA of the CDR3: TGTGCCAGCAGCTTGTCTGCGGGGGGGCGGGGTGAGCAGTTCTTC. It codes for CASSLSAGGRGEQFF.

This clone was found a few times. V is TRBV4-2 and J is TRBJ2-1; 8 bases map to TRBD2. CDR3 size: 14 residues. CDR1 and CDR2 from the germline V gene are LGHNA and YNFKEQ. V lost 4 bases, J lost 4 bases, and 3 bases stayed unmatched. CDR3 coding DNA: TGTGCCAGCAGCCCCGGGGGGGGATACAATGAGCAGTTCTTC. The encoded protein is CASSPGGGYNEQFF.

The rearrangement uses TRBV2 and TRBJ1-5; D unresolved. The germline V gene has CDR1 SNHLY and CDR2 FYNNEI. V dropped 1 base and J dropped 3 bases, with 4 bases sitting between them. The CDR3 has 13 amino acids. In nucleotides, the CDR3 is TGTGCCAGCAGTGAAGATCACAATCAGCCCCAGCATTTT. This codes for CASSEDHNQPQHF.

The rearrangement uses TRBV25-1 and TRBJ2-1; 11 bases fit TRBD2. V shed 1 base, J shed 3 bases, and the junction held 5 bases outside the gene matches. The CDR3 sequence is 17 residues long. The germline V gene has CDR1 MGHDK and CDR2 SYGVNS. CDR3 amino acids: CASSEWGTSGLYNEQFF. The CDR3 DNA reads TGTGCCAGCAGTGAATGGGGGACTAGCGGTCTCTACAATGAGCAGTTCTTC.